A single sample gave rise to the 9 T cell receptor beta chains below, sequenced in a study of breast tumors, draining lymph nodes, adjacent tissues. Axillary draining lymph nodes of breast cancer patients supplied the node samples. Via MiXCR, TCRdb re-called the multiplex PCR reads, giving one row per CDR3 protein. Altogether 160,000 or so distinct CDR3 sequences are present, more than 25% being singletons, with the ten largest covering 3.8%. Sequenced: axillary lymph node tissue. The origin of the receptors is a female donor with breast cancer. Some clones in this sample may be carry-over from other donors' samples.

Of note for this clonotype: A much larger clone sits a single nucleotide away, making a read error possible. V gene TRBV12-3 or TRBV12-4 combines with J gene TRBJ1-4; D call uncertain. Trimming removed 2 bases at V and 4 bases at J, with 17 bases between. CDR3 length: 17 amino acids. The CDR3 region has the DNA TGTGCCAGCAGTTTACTCTCCCCTACGGCAATTAATGAAAAACTGTTTTTT. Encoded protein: CASSLLSPTAINEKLFF.

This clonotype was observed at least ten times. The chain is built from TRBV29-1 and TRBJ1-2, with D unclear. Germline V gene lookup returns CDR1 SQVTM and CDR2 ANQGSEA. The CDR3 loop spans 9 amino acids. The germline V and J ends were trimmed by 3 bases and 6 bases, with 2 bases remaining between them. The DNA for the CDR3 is TGCAGCGTTGAGGATGGCTACACCTTC. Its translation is CSVEDGYTF.

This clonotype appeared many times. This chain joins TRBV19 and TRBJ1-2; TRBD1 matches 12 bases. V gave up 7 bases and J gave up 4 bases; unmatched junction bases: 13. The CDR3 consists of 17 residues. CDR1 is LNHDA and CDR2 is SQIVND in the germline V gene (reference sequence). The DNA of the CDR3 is TGTGCCAGTACCTCGGCCGGGACAGGGGGCAGGGGCTATGGCTACACCTTC. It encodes CASTSAGTGGRGYGYTF.

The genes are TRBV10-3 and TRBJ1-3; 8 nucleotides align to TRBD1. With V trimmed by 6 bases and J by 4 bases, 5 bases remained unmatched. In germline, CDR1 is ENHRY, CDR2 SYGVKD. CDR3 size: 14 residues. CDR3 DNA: TGTGCCATCAGGGCGGACAGGGCCGGAAACACCATATATTTT. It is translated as CAIRADRAGNTIYF.

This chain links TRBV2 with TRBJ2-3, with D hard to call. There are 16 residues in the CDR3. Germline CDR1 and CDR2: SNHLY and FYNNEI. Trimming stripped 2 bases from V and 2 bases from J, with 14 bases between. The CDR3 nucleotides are TGTGCCAGCAGTGAAAGGGCCAACTTCTACACAGATACGCAGTATTTT. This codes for CASSERANFYTDTQYF.

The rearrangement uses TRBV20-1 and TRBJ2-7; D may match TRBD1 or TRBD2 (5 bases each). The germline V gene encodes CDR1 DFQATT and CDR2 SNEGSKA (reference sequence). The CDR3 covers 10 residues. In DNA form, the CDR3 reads TGCAGGCCGGGGCTAAACGAGCAGTACTTC. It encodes CRPGLNEQYF.

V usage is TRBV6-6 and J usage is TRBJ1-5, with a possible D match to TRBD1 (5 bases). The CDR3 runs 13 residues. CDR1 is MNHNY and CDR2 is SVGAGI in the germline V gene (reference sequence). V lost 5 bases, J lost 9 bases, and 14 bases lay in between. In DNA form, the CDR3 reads TGTGCCAGCAGTCACGGGGCGGCAGGGCCCCAGCATTTT. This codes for CASSHGAAGPQHF.

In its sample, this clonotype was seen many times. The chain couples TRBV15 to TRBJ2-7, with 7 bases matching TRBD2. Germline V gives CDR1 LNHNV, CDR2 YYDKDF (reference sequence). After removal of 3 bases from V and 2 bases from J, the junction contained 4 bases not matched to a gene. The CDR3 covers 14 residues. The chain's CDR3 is CATSRAGTTYEQYF. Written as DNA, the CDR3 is TGTGCCACCAGCAGGGCGGGGACTACCTACGAGCAGTACTTC.

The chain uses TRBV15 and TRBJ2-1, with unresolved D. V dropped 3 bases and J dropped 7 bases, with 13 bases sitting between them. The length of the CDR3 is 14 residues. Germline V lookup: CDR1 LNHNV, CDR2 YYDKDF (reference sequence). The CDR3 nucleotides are TGTGCCACCAGCAGCGTAGTTAACGGGAATGAGCAGTTCTTC. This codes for CATSSVVNGNEQFF.